This is a list of T cell receptor beta chains from one sample in a study of T-cell memory formation after mild COVID-19. TCRdb analysed the 5' RACE reads with MiXCR anew, one entry per CDR3 protein. The table records roughly 7,000 distinct CDR3 sequences, 58% of them present only once. Sequencing was done on a sample of PBMCs or a T cell subset sorted from them (not recorded which). The source of these receptors is an adult who had mild COVID-19 (a few samples of this study predate the infection). Cell type and time point are not known. The CDR3 runs from the conserved cysteine through the conserved F or W. The D gene is left open where the match is weak. Only some rows state a clone size, as once, few, many or a class for expanded clones.

V gene	D gene	J gene	clone size	CDR3 protein	CDR3 DNA
TRBV12-3/TRBV12-4	.	TRBJ2-1	.	CASSFDANEQFF	TGTGCCAGCAGTTTCGACGCGAATGAGCAGTTCTTC
TRBV6-4	.	TRBJ2-2	.	CASSPTGRRDTGELFF	TGTGCCAGCAGTCCGACGGGCAGGAGAGATACCGGGGAGCTGTTTTTT
TRBV29-1	.	TRBJ2-3	.	CSVARARTDTQYF	TGCAGCGTTGCCAGGGCAAGGACAGATACGCAGTATTTT
TRBV18	.	TRBJ1-3	many	CASNTSPRDSGNTIYF	TGTGCCAGCAACACGAGCCCCCGAGACTCTGGAAACACCATATATTTT
TRBV5-1	TRBD1	TRBJ1-1	.	CASSRTGVEAFF	TGCGCCAGCAGCCGGACAGGGGTTGAAGCTTTCTTT
TRBV27	TRBD2	TRBJ2-5	.	CASSSLGLADPQYF	TGTGCCAGCAGTTCCCTGGGACTAGCGGACCCCCAGTACTTC
TRBV12-3/TRBV12-4	.	TRBJ2-5	.	CASRPGRGVTQETQYF	TGTGCCAGCAGGCCAGGAAGAGGGGTAACTCAAGAGACCCAGTACTTC
TRBV5-5	.	TRBJ2-2	medium-sized	CASRGDAYSGELFF	TGTGCCAGCAGAGGGGACGCGTACAGCGGGGAGCTGTTTTTT
TRBV4-3	.	TRBJ1-1	medium-sized	CASSPELWGPRDTEAFF	TGCGCCAGCAGCCCAGAGTTGTGGGGTCCCCGGGACACTGAAGCTTTCTTT
TRBV12-3/TRBV12-4	.	TRBJ2-7	.	CASSSTTPVRYEQYF	TGTGCCAGCAGTTCCACTACCCCGGTCCGCTACGAGCAGTACTTC
TRBV5-6	.	TRBJ2-5	.	CASSAPGGQETQYF	TGTGCCAGCAGCGCGCCGGGGGGCCAGGAGACCCAGTACTTC
TRBV30	.	TRBJ2-1	few	CAWSFLAPGDSHEQFF	TGTGCCTGGAGTTTCCTAGCCCCGGGGGATTCTCATGAGCAGTTCTTC
TRBV5-1	.	TRBJ2-3	.	CASSNMGPSGKGADTQYF	TGCGCCAGCAGCAACATGGGGCCGTCAGGGAAGGGCGCAGATACGCAGTATTTT
TRBV7-9	.	TRBJ2-1	many	CASSLLGAEQFF	TGTGCCAGCAGCCTCCTAGGAGCCGAGCAGTTCTTC
TRBV24-1	.	TRBJ2-5	medium-sized	CATSHNQETQYF	TGTGCCACCAGCCACAATCAAGAGACCCAGTACTTC
TRBV2	.	TRBJ1-5	medium-sized	CASHRADGGPQHF	TGTGCCAGCCACAGGGCCGACGGGGGGCCCCAGCATTTT
TRBV28	.	TRBJ2-3	.	CASRHPELSTDTQYF	TGTGCCAGCAGACACCCAGAACTGAGCACAGATACGCAGTATTTT
TRBV5-5	TRBD1	TRBJ2-3	.	CASSDGTARNTDTQYF	TGTGCCAGCAGCGACGGGACAGCCAGAAACACAGATACGCAGTATTTT
TRBV24-1	.	TRBJ2-3	.	CATGGGSGTDTQYF	TGTGCCACCGGGGGCGGGAGTGGGACAGATACGCAGTATTTT
TRBV2	.	TRBJ2-5	.	CASLQGPRQTQYF	TGTGCCAGCCTCCAGGGGCCGAGGCAGACCCAGTACTTC
TRBV4-2	.	TRBJ1-1	medium-sized	CASSPERGSTEAFF	TGTGCCAGCAGCCCGGAGAGGGGTTCCACTGAAGCTTTCTTT
TRBV5-1	.	TRBJ2-1	.	CASSGGQPYNEQFF	TGCGCCAGCAGCGGCGGACAGCCTTACAATGAGCAGTTCTTC
TRBV6-4	TRBD2	TRBJ2-3	.	CASSDGLASTDTQYF	TGTGCCAGCAGTGACGGACTAGCTAGCACAGATACGCAGTATTTT
TRBV9	.	TRBJ2-3	medium-sized	CASSVAGGSSTDTQYF	TGTGCCAGCAGCGTAGCTGGCGGCTCTAGCACAGATACGCAGTATTTT
TRBV7-2	.	TRBJ1-4	.	CASSKSLTTNEKLFF	TGTGCCAGCAGCAAAAGCCTGACAACTAATGAAAAACTGTTTTTT
TRBV30	.	TRBJ2-3	.	CAWSVLSAPGADTQYF	TGTGCCTGGAGTGTACTGTCGGCCCCCGGAGCAGATACGCAGTATTTT
TRBV20-1	.	TRBJ2-5	.	CSARDTGGWGQETQYF	TGCAGTGCTAGAGATACTGGGGGATGGGGCCAAGAGACCCAGTACTTC
TRBV4-1	.	TRBJ1-1	.	CASSPQVGGNTEAFF	TGCGCCAGCAGCCCACAGGTCGGGGGGAACACTGAAGCTTTCTTT
TRBV12-3/TRBV12-4	.	TRBJ2-7	.	CASSLGLTYEQYF	TGTGCCAGCAGTTTGGGACTGACCTACGAGCAGTACTTC
TRBV7-2	TRBD2	TRBJ2-7	medium-sized	CASSLRLADYEQYF	TGTGCCAGCAGCCTGAGACTAGCGGACTACGAGCAGTACTTC
TRBV3-1	.	TRBJ1-1	.	CASSLYERNTEAFF	TGTGCCAGCAGCCTATATGAGAGGAACACTGAAGCTTTCTTT
TRBV7-2	.	TRBJ2-5	.	CASSLGGSQETQYF	TGTGCCAGCAGCTTGGGCGGGTCTCAAGAGACCCAGTACTTC
TRBV5-1	TRBD2	TRBJ2-4	.	CASSLGPLGGDIQYF	TGCGCCAGCAGCTTGGGACCTCTGGGAGGGGACATTCAGTACTTC